The entry below describes one T cell receptor (beta chain). What it binds is unknown. The sample comes from a study of cytomegalovirus exposure and HLA in healthy donors. The assay was immunoSEQ multiplex PCR, and TCRdb's table has in-frame clones only and misses some. The data show about 190,000 clones, approximately 83% seen once. Study results and caveats: In vitro testing confirmed three CMV-associated chains as specific for CMV antigens. According to a subsequent analysis, TCR clusters from the first cohort were inclined to appear together in the 90 to 150 validation repertoires. The study listed about 150 cytomegalovirus-associated TCR beta chains.

The CDR3 extends over 13 amino acids. Germline values: CDR1 SGHRS, CDR2 YFSETQ. The J segment lost 7 bases and the V segment lost 9 bases, leaving 10 bases of the junction unmatched. The donors were members of the validation cohort comprising over 100 subjects, separate from the roughly 700-subject first cohort. This rearrangement joins TRBV5-1 to TRBJ1-2; 9 nucleotides match TRBD1. The sequence came from a woman aged 18 to 35 in good health and CMV-seropositive. The sample taken for sequencing was PBMCs. CDR3 sequence: CATQDLQGAGYTF. For the CDR3, the DNA is TGCGCCACGCAAGACTTACAGGGGGCTGGCTACACCTTC.